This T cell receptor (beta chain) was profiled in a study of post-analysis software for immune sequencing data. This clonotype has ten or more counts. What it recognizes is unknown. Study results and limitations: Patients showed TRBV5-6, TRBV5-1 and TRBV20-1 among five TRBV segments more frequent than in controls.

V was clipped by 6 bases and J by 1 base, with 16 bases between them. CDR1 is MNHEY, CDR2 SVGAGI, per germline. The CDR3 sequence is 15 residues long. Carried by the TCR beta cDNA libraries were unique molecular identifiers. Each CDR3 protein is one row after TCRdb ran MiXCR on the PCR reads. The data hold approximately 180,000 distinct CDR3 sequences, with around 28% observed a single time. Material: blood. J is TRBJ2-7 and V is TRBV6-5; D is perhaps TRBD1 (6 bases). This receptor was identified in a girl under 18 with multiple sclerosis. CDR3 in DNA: TGTGCCAGCAGGGGTCCCCTGGGGGCATCCTACGAGCAGTACTTC. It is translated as CASRGPLGASYEQYF.